Below, 27 T cell receptor beta chains from the same sample are listed, as sequenced in a study of cytomegalovirus exposure and HLA in healthy donors (dated by TCRdb to the late 2010s). The library was obtained by the immunoSEQ multiplex PCR assay. A mixture of 60 forward primers for TCR Vbeta segments and 13 reverse primers for TCR Jbeta segments was used in the multiplex PCR. TCRdb retrieved this table from immuneACCESS and kept in-frame rearrangements only. Not all clones are present; in checked studies, unresolved V genes account for under half, and no reason is known for the remainder. The sample yields under 150,000 clones; just under 70% were counted once. The ten largest clones represent more than 4% of the sample. The material sequenced was PBMCs. These receptors all come from a man aged 55 to 70 in good health and CMV-seronegative.

The V call is TRBV28, the J call TRBJ2-1; TRBD1 matches 7 bases. The CDR3 totals 16 residues. V dropped 7 bases and J dropped 0; count of bases not matched to a gene: 9. Germline V gene data show CDR1 as MDHEN and CDR2 as SYDVKM. Here the CDR3 reads CASTGQVRSSYNEQFF. The CDR3 bases are TGTGCCAGCACCGGACAGGTCCGCAGCTCCTACAATGAGCAGTTCTTC.

With respect to this clone: Other DNA sequences in this sample translate to the same CDR3. The rearrangement links TRBV7-2 to TRBJ2-5; no definite D call. Trimming pared 1 base from V and 2 bases from J, leaving 5 bases between. The CDR3 length is 13 residues. Germline V CDR1 and CDR2: SGHTA, FQGNSA. The CDR3 protein is CASSLGGQETQYF. The CDR3 coding sequence is TGTGCCAGCAGCTTAGGAGGTCAAGAGACCCAGTACTTC.

The V gene is TRBV29-1, the J gene TRBJ2-7; 9 nucleotides align to TRBD1. CDR1 and CDR2 from the germline V gene are SQVTM and ANQGSEA. Trimming took 5 bases from V and 3 from J; bases not matched to a gene: 14. This CDR3 contains 16 residues. The CDR3 DNA is TGCAGCGTTACAGGGGGCGCTGGGTTAGACCTCTACGAGCAGTACTTC. Protein product: CSVTGGAGLDLYEQYF.

This clone has just a few counts. This chain links TRBV5-6 with TRBJ2-2; 8 nucleotides agree with TRBD2. The trim removed 2 bases at V and 0 bases at J, leaving 6 bases unmatched. The CDR3 contains 17 residues. Germline CDR1 and CDR2: SGHDT and YYEEEE. CDR3 sequence reads: CASSFRTSFSNTGELFF. The CDR3 region has the DNA TGTGCCAGCAGCTTCCGGACTAGCTTTTCGAACACCGGGGAGCTGTTTTTT.

This clone was recorded only once. V and J are TRBV5-4 and TRBJ2-2; maybe TRBD1 (5 bases). V lost 2 bases and J lost 2, with 7 bases in between. Germline V gives CDR1 SGHNT, CDR2 YYREEE (reference sequence). CDR3 length: 14 residues. The CDR3, as DNA: TGTGCCAGCAGCTTTGACAGAAACACCGGGGAGCTGTTTTTT. Amino acids: CASSFDRNTGELFF. The variable domain in full, with the rest retrieved from reference TRBV5-4 and TRBJ2-2, is ETGVTQSPTHLIKTRGQQVTLRCSSQSGHNTVSWYQQALGQGPQFIFQYYREEENGRGNFPPRFSGLQFPNYSSELNVNALELDDSALYLCASSFDRNTGELFFGEGSRLTVL.

The V gene is TRBV9, the J gene TRBJ2-5, with 16 bases lining up with TRBD2. The CDR3 consists of 16 residues. V shed 3 bases and J 2 bases; nucleotides not matched to a gene: 1. Germline-derived CDR1 and CDR2 are SGDLS and YYNGEE. CDR3 residues: CASSAGLAGGQETQYF. CDR3 DNA sequence: TGTGCCAGCAGCGCGGGACTAGCGGGAGGGCAAGAGACCCAGTACTTC.

The chain has TRBV9 and TRBJ2-2, with 16 bases identical to TRBD2. The CDR3 extends over 17 amino acids. CDR1 and CDR2 from the germline V gene are SGDLS and YYNGEE. With V trimmed by 4 bases and J by 5 bases, 5 bases remained unmatched. CDR3 residues: CASSFGTSGRGTGELFF. CDR3 in DNA: TGTGCCAGCAGCTTCGGGACTAGCGGGAGGGGTACCGGGGAGCTGTTTTTT. The variable domain in full, completed from reference TRBV9 and TRBJ2-2, reads DSGVTQTPKHLITATGQRVTLRCSPRSGDLSVYWYQQSLDQGLQFLIQYYNGEERAKGNILERFSAQQFPDLHSELNLSSLELGDSALYFCASSFGTSGRGTGELFFGEGSRLTVL.

This chain links TRBV28 with TRBJ1-2; D may be TRBD1 (6 bases). The CDR3 is 15 residues long. Trimming left V 3 bases short and J 2 bases short, with 13 bases between. CDR1 is MDHEN and CDR2 is SYDVKM in the germline V gene. The CDR3 DNA is TGTGCCAGCAGTTTGGGGGGGCAGGGGAACTATGGCTACACCTTC. Protein product: CASSLGGQGNYGYTF.

This clone was seen a handful of times. The chain links TRBV4-1 to TRBJ2-1; D perhaps matches TRBD2 (5 bases). Deletions cut 2 bases from V and 15 bases from J, with 17 bases between. Germline V CDR1 and CDR2: MGHRA, YSYEKL. The CDR3 is 13 amino acids. The CDR3 region is CASSQTEREGWFF. DNA of the CDR3: TGCGCCAGCAGCCAAACAGAACGGGAAGGTTGGTTCTTC.

The genes are TRBV30 and TRBJ2-5, with 12 nucleotides matching TRBD1. V trimming: 2 bases; J trimming: 5 bases; junction bases outside the gene matches: 6. The CDR3 is made up of 15 amino acids. Germline V gene data show CDR1 as GTSNPN and CDR2 as SVGIG (reference sequence). DNA of the CDR3: TGTGCCTGGAGTTCGGGGACAGGGGGCACGGAGACCCAGTACTTC. It specifies CAWSSGTGGTETQYF. The full variable domain, with the rest looked up from reference TRBV30 and TRBJ2-5, is SQTIHQWPATLVQPVGSPLSLECTVEGTSNPNLYWYRQAAGRGLQLLFYSVGIGQISSEVPQNLSASRPQDRQFILSSKKLLLSDSGFYLCAWSSGTGGTETQYFGPGTRLLVL.

The V and J genes are TRBV7-2 and TRBJ2-5; D unclear. Per germline, CDR1 SGHTA and CDR2 FQGNSA. V lost 1 base, J lost 1 base, and 7 bases lay in between. The CDR3 is 14 amino acids. CDR3 DNA: TGTGCCAGCAGCTTAGTTGTGAGCCAAGAGACCCAGTACTTC. This sequence encodes CASSLVVSQETQYF.

This clone was seen just once. The chain employs TRBV14 and TRBJ1-1; D is perhaps TRBD1 (6 bases). Germline V CDR1 and CDR2: SGHDN, FVKESK. V was shortened by 2 bases and J by 4 bases, with 8 bases between the two germline ends. The CDR3 totals 13 residues. CDR3 amino acids: CASSQNRVTEAFF. The CDR3 bases are TGTGCCAGCAGCCAAAACAGGGTCACTGAAGCTTTCTTT.

This chain links TRBV28 with TRBJ1-1; TRBD1 agrees at 7 bases. CDR1 and CDR2 from the germline V gene are MDHEN and SYDVKM. V was clipped by 6 bases and J by 4 bases; unmatched bases: 8. This CDR3 region has 14 residues. CDR3 bases: TGTGCCAGCAGGCGTACAGGGGATAGCACTGAAGCTTTCTTT. It is translated as CASRRTGDSTEAFF.

V usage is TRBV5-1 and J usage is TRBJ1-2; 9 bases match TRBD1. The CDR3 runs 15 residues. Looked up from germline, CDR1 is SGHRS and CDR2 is YFSETQ. After removal of 3 bases from V and 4 bases from J, the junction contained 7 bases not matched to a gene. The CDR3 spells CASSYAQTGGYGYTF. The CDR3 DNA is TGCGCCAGCAGCTACGCCCAGACAGGGGGCTATGGCTACACCTTC.

V usage is TRBV6-1 and J usage is TRBJ1-4; D is uncertain. CDR3 length equals 12 residues. Germline assignment: CDR1 MNHNS and CDR2 SASEGT. The V end lost 11 bases, the J end lost 0 bases, and 7 bases lay between the germline ends. The CDR3 spells CAAEATNEKLFF. The DNA of the CDR3 is TGTGCCGCCGAGGCAACTAATGAAAAACTGTTTTTT.

This chain joins TRBV5-4 and TRBJ2-7; D is uncertain. The CDR3 contains 13 residues. The germline V gene has CDR1 SGHNT and CDR2 YYREEE (reference sequence). The V and J ends lost 0 bases and 7 bases respectively, with 11 bases between them. The CDR3, as DNA: TGTGCCAGCAGCTTGGAAGTTATGACAGAGCAGTACTTC. Translation gives CASSLEVMTEQYF.

The genes are TRBV7-2 and TRBJ2-7; 11 bases are a match to TRBD2. This CDR3 contains 17 residues. Germline CDR1 SGHTA, CDR2 FQGNSA. V dropped 0 bases and J dropped 7; count of bases not matched to a gene: 11. CDR3 loop: CASSLAGLAGGLEEQYF. The CDR3 nucleotides are TGTGCCAGCAGCTTAGCTGGGCTAGCGGGAGGCCTCGAGGAGCAGTACTTC.

This rearrangement joins TRBV29-1 to TRBJ2-5; 10 positions match TRBD1. Germline CDR1 and CDR2: SQVTM and ANQGSEA. The CDR3 covers 14 residues. J was trimmed by 9 bases and V by 2 bases; bases with no gene match: 9. In DNA form, the CDR3 reads TGCAGCGTTGAATTAGGGACAGGGGTGGTGGCCCAGTACTTC. Translating gives CSVELGTGVVAQYF.

This clone was counted a few times. The CDR3 spells CASSITSDHNEQFF. The CDR3 coding sequence is TGCGCCAGCAGTATCACTAGCGATCACAATGAGCAGTTCTTC. This chain connects TRBV5-1 to TRBJ2-1, with 7 bases matching TRBD2. The J segment lost 5 bases and the V segment lost 5 bases, leaving 7 bases of the junction unmatched. CDR3 length: 14 residues. CDR1 is SGHRS and CDR2 is YFSETQ in the germline V gene.

J is TRBJ1-2 and V is TRBV28, with D possibly matching TRBD1 (5 bases). The CDR3 has 13 amino acids. Between the trimmed V and J ends, which lost 9 bases and 2 bases, there was a span of 13 bases. Germline V gene sequence: CDR1 MDHEN, CDR2 SYDVKM. The CDR3 spells CASDARGNYGYTF. The CDR3 nucleotides read TGTGCCAGTGATGCTCGGGGGAACTATGGCTACACCTTC.

The rearrangement links TRBV7-6 to TRBJ2-5; D is unresolved. This CDR3 spans 12 amino acids. Germline V CDR1 and CDR2: SGHVS, FNYEAQ. Trimming removed 1 base from V and 5 bases from J, with 5 bases in between. CDR3 residues: CASSLVEETQYF. The CDR3 DNA is TGTGCCAGCAGCTTAGTTGAGGAGACCCAGTACTTC.

The chain is built from TRBV5-6 and TRBJ2-5, with D hard to call. V lost 3 bases and J lost 4, with 7 bases in between. Germline V gene lookup returns CDR1 SGHDT and CDR2 YYEEEE. The CDR3 sequence is 12 residues long. Here the CDR3 reads CASSSPRETQYF. CDR3 nucleotide sequence: TGTGCCAGCAGCTCCCCGCGAGAGACCCAGTACTTC.

This chain connects TRBV28 to TRBJ2-7; D ambiguous. Germline V gives CDR1 MDHEN, CDR2 SYDVKM. This CDR3 spans 13 amino acids. Trimming stripped 6 bases from V and 2 bases from J, with 11 bases between. The CDR3 sequence: CASRTLLPYEQYF. In DNA form, the CDR3 reads TGTGCCAGCAGGACTCTCCTCCCCTACGAGCAGTACTTC.

This clone showed up just a few times. The rearrangement uses TRBV5-4 and TRBJ1-2; 8 bases align to TRBD1. Germline-derived CDR1 and CDR2 are SGHNT and YYREEE (reference sequence). Trimming took 4 bases from V and 2 from J; bases not matched to a gene: 4. CDR3 size: 14 residues. CDR3 residues: CASSPDRANYGYTF. The CDR3 nucleotides are TGTGCCAGCAGCCCGGACAGGGCCAACTATGGCTACACCTTC. The full variable domain, in which reference TRBV5-4 and TRBJ1-2 provide the parts outside the CDR3, is ETGVTQSPTHLIKTRGQQVTLRCSSQSGHNTVSWYQQALGQGPQFIFQYYREEENGRGNFPPRFSGLQFPNYSSELNVNALELDDSALYLCASSPDRANYGYTFGSGTRLTVV.

The chain carries TRBV7-8 and TRBJ2-7; D is ambiguous. Germline V gene sequence: CDR1 SGHVS, CDR2 FQNEAQ. The CDR3 extends over 11 amino acids. The V gene lost 5 bases and the J gene lost 7 bases, with 9 bases spanning the gap. CDR3 bases: TGTGCCAGCAGCCTTTACCGGGAGCAGTACTTC. Amino acid sequence: CASSLYREQYF.

The chain combines TRBV30 with TRBJ1-5; 7 positions match TRBD1. CDR1 and CDR2 from the germline V gene are GTSNPN and SVGIG (reference sequence). The V gene end was trimmed by 5 bases and the J gene end by 6 bases; junction bases not matched to a gene: 7. The length of the CDR3 is 13 residues. The CDR3 nucleotides are TGTGCCTGGGACAGGGCCGAGGGTCAGCCCCAGCATTTT. Encoded protein: CAWDRAEGQPQHF.

With respect to this clone: It is unclear where the CDR3 begins or ends on the DNA, so no DNA is shown, and the CDR3 is as TCRdb lists it. The chain uses TRBV21-1 and TRBJ1-6; the table assigns TRBD1, which was not confirmed against the DNA. TRBV21-1 counts as a pseudogene. The CDR3 region is 14 residues in length, termini included. The CDR3 sequence: CACNFARGNSPLHF.